This record covers a single TCR beta chain. The clone's antigen remains unknown. Qualities for individual bases were not recorded, and no much larger clone is one base off. The treatment or condition label, as the study defines it: 19 received Ad26.COV2.S at low or high dose, single or two shots; 5 received placebo; per-sample allocation not given. Repertoires of vaccine and placebo recipients were sequenced from samples taken on day 63 after the first injection. Between 29 July and 7 August 2020, Cohort 1b enrolled around 25 adults aged 18-55 years at one site in Boston, USA. Ad26.COV2.S was a replication-incompetent adenovirus type 26 vector expressing a prefusion-stabilized SARS-CoV-2 spike protein from the original Wuhan strain. The immunoSEQ Assay was used to sequence TCRbeta CDR3 regions. After extraction, genomic DNA underwent amplification by bias-controlled multiplex PCR, followed by high-throughput sequencing. In the authors' own workflow: Collapsing and filtering of sequences were performed to quantify the absolute abundance of each unique TCRbeta CDR3 region. T cell fraction was estimated by normalization of TCRbeta template counts to usable DNA, with usable DNA being measured through amplification of reference genes present in all nucleated cells. Repertoire TCRs were annotated as SARS-CoV-2-specific when V gene, CDR3 amino acid sequence and J gene were exactly matched to a known reactive TCR set. The reference SARS-CoV-2 TCR set was derived from MIRA and filtered for enrichment in COVID-19-positive ImmuneCODE repertoires, a step that removed public or cross-reactive TCRs. Based on the MIRA antigens, annotated TCRs were further analysed at the level of specific ORF or position within ORF. Depth was the summed frequency of annotated unique rearrangements, while breadth was defined as annotated unique rearrangements over total unique productive rearrangements. Two-sided Wilcoxon rank-sum tests were applied when comparing TCR breadth between groups. The source is immuneACCESS, and TCRdb retained only in-frame sequences with V and J called. Part of the clones is not carried over; for the studies checked, unresolved V genes explain less than half of this, and the remainder is unexplained. V, J and clone size derive from that table, while D and trimming were established from the DNA sequence. The sample profile shows 350,000 to 500,000 clones; 75% to 90% of them were found once. The ten top clones hold approximately 2.5% of the sample.

The sample originates from a study of Ad26.COV2.S vaccination and SARS-CoV-2 variants (dated by TCRdb to the early 2020s). With respect to the entire study: Donors in the vaccine arm were drawn from COV1001, a multicentre, randomized, double-blind, placebo-controlled phase I-IIa trial testing Ad26.COV2.S in healthy adults. Dosing of Ad26.COV2.S was intramuscular, at either 5x10^10 or 1x10^11 viral particles, delivered as one shot or as two shots spaced 56 days apart. Sequencing of the TCRbeta repertoire served to evaluate the specificity and breadth of SARS-CoV-2-reactive T cell receptors following Ad26.COV2.S vaccination. A total of some 30 samples were included in the TCR-sequenced set, comprising roughly 20 Ad26.COV2.S vaccine recipients, 5 placebo recipients and 8 SARS-CoV-2 convalescent individuals. Participants in the trial were split at random into five groups of five each, receiving low-dose or high-dose Ad26.COV2.S once or twice, or else placebo on both occasions. Throughout the experiments and outcome assessment, investigators stayed blinded to trial group allocation. Findings and caveats that apply to the study as a whole: The authors noted that the TCR breadth and depth analyses may have underestimated total T cell responses. The study lacked the statistical power to compare responses across vaccine doses or regimens. Vaccine and placebo recipients had similar non-spike TCR breadth, a finding consistent with the vaccine containing only spike. After vaccination, spike-specific CD8+ and CD4+ T cell responses were reported to show substantial breadth. Ad26.COV2.S recipients had higher spike-specific TCR breadth than placebo recipients (P = 0.0014).

Trimming takes 0 bases from V and 4 bases from J, and the germline ends sit 17 bases apart. The CDR3 covers 17 residues, taking in both the cysteine and the phenylalanine. Just the 51-base CDR3 DNA is kept, in frame starting at base 1. For CDR1 and CDR2, the germline V gene lists SGDLS and YYNGEE. The sample consisted of peripheral blood, taken in a trial of Ad26.COV2.S vaccine versus placebo. The sequence joins TRBV9 to TRBJ2-1, with the D call perhaps TRBD1 or TRBD2, each one matching 5 bases. The clonotype originates from a person between 18 and 65 years old who received the Ad26.COV2.S COVID-19 vaccine or a placebo. The DNA sequence is as follows: TGTGCCAGCAGCGTAGGGGTAGCGAAGGGGCCGTACAATGAGCAGTTCTTC. It is translated as CASSVGVAKGPYNEQFF.